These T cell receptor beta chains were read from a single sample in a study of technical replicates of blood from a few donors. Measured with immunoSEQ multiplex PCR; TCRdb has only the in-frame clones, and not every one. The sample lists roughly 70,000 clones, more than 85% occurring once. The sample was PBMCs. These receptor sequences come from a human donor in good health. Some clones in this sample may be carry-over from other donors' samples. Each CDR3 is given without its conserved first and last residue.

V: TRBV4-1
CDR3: ASSQFWTVGGYT

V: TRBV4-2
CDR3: ASSREGNEQY

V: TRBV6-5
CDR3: ASRETGGFSYEQY

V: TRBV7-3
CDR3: ASSLTGLAGGQETQY

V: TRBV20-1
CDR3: SAPAQGKAF

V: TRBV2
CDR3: ASSAGTAYNEQF

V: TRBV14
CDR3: ASSQDRGYRETQY

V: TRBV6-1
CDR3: ASSEVGQVGTQETQY

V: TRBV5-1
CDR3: ASSFGRQGMDSYEQY

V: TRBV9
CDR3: ASTPQGTNTEAF

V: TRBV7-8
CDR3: ASSLLGGLASDEQF

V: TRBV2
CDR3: ASSPDRMVMSTEAF

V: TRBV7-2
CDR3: ASSMARTWQF

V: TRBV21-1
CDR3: ASSKSPVERGPTDTQY

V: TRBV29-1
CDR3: SVALGSGGETQY

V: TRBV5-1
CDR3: ASSSKPPGLLYNEQF

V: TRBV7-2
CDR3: ASSLERGSKNIQY

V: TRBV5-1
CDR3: ASSLVGVSTDTQY

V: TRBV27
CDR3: ASSLEGGSPYEQY

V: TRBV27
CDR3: ASSTGATGELF

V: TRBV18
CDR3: ASSPDRSSGNTIY

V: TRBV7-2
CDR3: ASSIMGYGDEQF

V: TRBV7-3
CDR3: ASSPSGGRPLSTDTQY

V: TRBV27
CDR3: ASSTGQFWNTEAF

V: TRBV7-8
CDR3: ASSLALGGSYEQY

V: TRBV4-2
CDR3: ASSQDPGSNSPLH

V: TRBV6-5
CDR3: ASSYGQGPPKNIQY

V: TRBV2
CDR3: ASGLGGRTDTQY

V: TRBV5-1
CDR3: ASSLSWTGSSGNTIY

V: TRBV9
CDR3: ASSAGTGSYNEQF

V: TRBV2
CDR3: ATRTGGKETQY

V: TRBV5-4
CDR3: ASSLVGQGLPYEQY

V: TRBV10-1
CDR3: ASTPPGTTYGYT

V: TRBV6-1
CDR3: AAYNSGRASGELF

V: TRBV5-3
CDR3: ARSPGQETQY

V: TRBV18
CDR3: ASSPSQGTTEAF

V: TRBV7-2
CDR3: ASSPRPRPNTGELF

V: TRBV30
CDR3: AWRGGNTEAF

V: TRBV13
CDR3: ASSLIRSGGLDEQY

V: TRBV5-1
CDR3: ASSLDGFSTDTQY

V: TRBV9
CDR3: ASSVASRGGLNEQF

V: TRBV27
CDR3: ASSSGTGQWDTQY

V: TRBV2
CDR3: ASREDLPGELF

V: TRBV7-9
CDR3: ASRIPGQGYNEQF

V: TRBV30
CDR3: AWSGTGVTDTQY

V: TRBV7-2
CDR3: ASARGWETQY

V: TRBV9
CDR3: ASSVASGVGYT

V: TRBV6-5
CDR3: ASSLGEGTGQF

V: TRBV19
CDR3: ASSIQGSSYEQY

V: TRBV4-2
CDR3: ASSEDGTGVRNSPLH

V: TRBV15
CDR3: ATSRDLMEPGGYT

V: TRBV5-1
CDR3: ASSLMGHTSTDTQY

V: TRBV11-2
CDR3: ASSFEGTSGYEQY

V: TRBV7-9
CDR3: ASSSQGDSPLH